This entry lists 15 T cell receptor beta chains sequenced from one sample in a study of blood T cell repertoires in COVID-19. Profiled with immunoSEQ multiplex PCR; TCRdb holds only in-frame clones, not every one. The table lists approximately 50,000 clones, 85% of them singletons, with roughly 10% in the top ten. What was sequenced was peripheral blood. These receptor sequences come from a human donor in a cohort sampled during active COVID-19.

The CDR3 DNA follows: TGTGCCAGCAGTCCTCAATCGGGGGGCGCGTCCTATGGCTACACCTTC. Translated, it gives CASSPQSGGASYGYTF. The rearrangement links TRBV7-2 to TRBJ1-2, with a weak D call TRBD1 (6 bases). CDR3 length: 16 amino acids. V was shortened by 6 bases and J by 4 bases, with 21 bases between the two germline ends. The germline CDR1 and CDR2 sequences are SGHTA and FQGNSA.

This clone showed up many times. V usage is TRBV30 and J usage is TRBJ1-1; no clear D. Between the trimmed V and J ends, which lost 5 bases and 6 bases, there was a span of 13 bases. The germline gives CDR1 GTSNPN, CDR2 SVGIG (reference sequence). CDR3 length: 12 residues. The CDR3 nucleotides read TGTGCCTGGGACGGTTATAACGCTGAAGCTTTCTTT. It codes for CAWDGYNAEAFF.

The CDR3 nucleotides are TGTGCCAGCAGGTCCCCGGGGGTGGCTGGAAACACCATATATTTT. Residues: CASRSPGVAGNTIYF. The chain employs TRBV6-6 and TRBJ1-3, with a tentative D call TRBD1 (5 bases). Deletions cut 6 bases from V and 2 bases from J, with 14 bases between. Per the germline V gene, CDR1 is MNHNY and CDR2 is SVGAGI (reference sequence). The CDR3 is made up of 15 amino acids.

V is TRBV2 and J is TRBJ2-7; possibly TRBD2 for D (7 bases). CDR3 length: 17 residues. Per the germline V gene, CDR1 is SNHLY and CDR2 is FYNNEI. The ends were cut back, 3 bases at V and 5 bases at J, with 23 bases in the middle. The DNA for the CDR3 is TGTGCCAGCAGTGATCTTCCTGTGGGGGGGGGCTTCAACGAGCAGTACTTC. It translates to CASSDLPVGGGFNEQYF. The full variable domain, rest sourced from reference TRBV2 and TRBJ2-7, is EPEVTQTPSHQVTQMGQEVILRCVPISNHLYFYWYRQILGQKVEFLVSFYNNEISEKSEIFDDQFSVERPDGSNFTLKIRSTKLEDSAMYFCASSDLPVGGGFNEQYFGPGTRLTVT.

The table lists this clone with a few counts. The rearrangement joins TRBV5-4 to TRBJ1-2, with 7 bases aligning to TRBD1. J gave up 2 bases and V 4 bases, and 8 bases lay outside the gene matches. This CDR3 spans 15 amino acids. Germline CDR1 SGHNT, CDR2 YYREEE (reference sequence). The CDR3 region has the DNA TGTGCCAGCAGCCAACCTACGGGACAGAACTATGGCTACACCTTC. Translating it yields CASSQPTGQNYGYTF.

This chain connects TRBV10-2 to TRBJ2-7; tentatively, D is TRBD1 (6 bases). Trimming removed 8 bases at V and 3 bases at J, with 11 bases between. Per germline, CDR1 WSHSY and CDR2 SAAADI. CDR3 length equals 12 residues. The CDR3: CASAAGVYEQYF. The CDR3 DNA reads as TGCGCCAGCGCAGCAGGGGTCTACGAGCAGTACTTC.

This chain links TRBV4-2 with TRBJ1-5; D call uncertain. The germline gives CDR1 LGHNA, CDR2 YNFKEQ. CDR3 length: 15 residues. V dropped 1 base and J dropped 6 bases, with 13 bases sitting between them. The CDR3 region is CASSQGENGGQPQHF. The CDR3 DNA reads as TGTGCCAGCAGCCAAGGGGAAAATGGAGGTCAGCCCCAGCATTTT.

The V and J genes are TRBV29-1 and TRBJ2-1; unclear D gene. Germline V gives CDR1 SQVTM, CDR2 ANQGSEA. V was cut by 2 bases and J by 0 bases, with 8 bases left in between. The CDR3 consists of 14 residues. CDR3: CSVEPSSSYNEQFF. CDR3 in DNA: TGCAGCGTTGAACCCTCGAGCTCCTACAATGAGCAGTTCTTC.

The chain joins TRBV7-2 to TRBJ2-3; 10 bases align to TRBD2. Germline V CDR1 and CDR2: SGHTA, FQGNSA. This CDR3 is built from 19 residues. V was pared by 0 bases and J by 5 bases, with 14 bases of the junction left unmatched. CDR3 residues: CASSLALTSGIFGGDTQYF. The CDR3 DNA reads TGTGCCAGCAGCTTAGCCCTAACTAGCGGGATCTTCGGTGGAGATACGCAGTATTTT. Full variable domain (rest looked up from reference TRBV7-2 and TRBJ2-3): GAGVSQSPSNKVTEKGKDVELRCDPISGHTALYWYRQSLGQGLEFLIYFQGNSAPDKSGLPSDRFSAERTGGSVSTLTIQRTQQEDSAVYLCASSLALTSGIFGGDTQYFGPGTRLTVL.

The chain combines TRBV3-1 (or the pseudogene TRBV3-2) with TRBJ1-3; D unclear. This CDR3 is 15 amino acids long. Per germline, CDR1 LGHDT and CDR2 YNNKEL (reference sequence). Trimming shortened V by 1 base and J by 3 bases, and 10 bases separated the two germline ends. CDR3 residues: CASSQVEVVGNTIYF. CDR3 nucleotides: TGTGCCAGCAGCCAAGTCGAGGTCGTTGGAAACACCATATATTTT.

The CDR3 DNA reads as TGTGCCAGCACAGGGGGTGTGAACACTGAAGCTTTCTTT. Its protein is CASTGGVNTEAFF. The chain uses TRBV2 and TRBJ1-1; the match to TRBD1 covers 7 bases. This CDR3 contains 13 residues. V was pared by 7 bases and J by 0 bases, with 2 bases of the junction left unmatched. Germline loops: CDR1 SNHLY, CDR2 FYNNEI.

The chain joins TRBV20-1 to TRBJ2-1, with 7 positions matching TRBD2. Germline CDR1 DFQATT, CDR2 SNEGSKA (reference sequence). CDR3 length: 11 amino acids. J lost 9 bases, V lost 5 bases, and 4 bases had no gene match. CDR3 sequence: CSAWSGIEQFF. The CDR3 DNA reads TGCAGTGCTTGGAGCGGGATTGAGCAGTTCTTC.

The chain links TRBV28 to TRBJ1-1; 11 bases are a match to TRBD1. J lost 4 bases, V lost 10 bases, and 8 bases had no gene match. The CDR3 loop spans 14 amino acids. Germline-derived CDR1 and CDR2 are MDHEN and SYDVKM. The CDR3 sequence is CATRTGGTSTEAFF. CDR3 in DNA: TGTGCCACGCGGACAGGGGGCACGAGCACTGAAGCTTTCTTT.

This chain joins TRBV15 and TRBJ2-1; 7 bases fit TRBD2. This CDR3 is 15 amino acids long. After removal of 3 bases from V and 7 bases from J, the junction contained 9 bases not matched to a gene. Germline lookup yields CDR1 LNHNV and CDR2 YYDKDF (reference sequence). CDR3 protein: CATSRDRLAQNEQFF. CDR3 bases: TGTGCCACCAGCAGGGATCGACTAGCCCAGAATGAGCAGTTCTTC.

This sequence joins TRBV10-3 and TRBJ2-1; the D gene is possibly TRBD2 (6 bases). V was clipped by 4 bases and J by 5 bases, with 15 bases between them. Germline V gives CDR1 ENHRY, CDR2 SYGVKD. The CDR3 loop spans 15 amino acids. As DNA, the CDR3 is TGTGCCATCAGTGGCGTGGGCGGGAACAACAATGAGCAGTTCTTC. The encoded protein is CAISGVGGNNNEQFF.